The 10 T cell receptor beta chains given below trace back to one sample, sequenced in a study of blood T cell repertoires in COVID-19. Sequenced by immunoSEQ multiplex PCR; TCRdb stores in-frame clones only, minus some. The sample yields roughly 320,000 clones, roughly 90% seen once. The sample comprised peripheral blood. The origin of the receptors is a woman in her 30s with COVID-19, enrolled during active disease.

The chain is built from TRBV6-1 and TRBJ1-5; D possibly corresponds to TRBD1 (6 bases). CDR1 is MNHNS, CDR2 SASEGT, per germline. CDR3 length equals 14 residues. V lost 0 bases and J lost 6, with 9 bases in between. CDR3 loop: CASSEARGSQPQHF. CDR3 DNA: TGTGCCAGCAGTGAAGCCAGGGGTAGTCAGCCCCAGCATTTT.

This clone was detected only once. The rearrangement uses TRBV24-1 and TRBJ2-1; TRBD1 aligns across 8 bases. V dropped 3 bases and J dropped 6; count of bases not matched to a gene: 6. This CDR3 is built from 15 residues. CDR1 and CDR2 from the germline V gene are KGHDR and SFDVKD. The CDR3, as DNA: TGTGCCACCAGTGATCGGCAGGGGGCTTTCAATGAGCAGTTCTTC. Protein product: CATSDRQGAFNEQFF.

This clone has a single count. A read error may produce the germline difference seen at one junction end. V and J are TRBV7-9 and TRBJ1-2; the D is unclear. The germline CDR1 and CDR2 sequences are SEHNR and FQNEAQ (reference sequence). The CDR3 length is 11 residues. The DNA of the CDR3 is TGTGCCAGCAGCTTCCCGCTAGATCAAGGTTTC. Its protein product is CASSFPLDQGF.

V and J are TRBV4-1 and TRBJ2-3, with TRBD2 identical over 12 bases. The germline V gene encodes CDR1 MGHRA and CDR2 YSYEKL. There are 15 residues in the CDR3. After removal of 2 bases from V and 3 bases from J, the junction contained 0 bases not matched to a gene. The CDR3 sequence: CASSQLAGGTDTQYF. The DNA of the CDR3 is TGCGCCAGCAGCCAACTAGCGGGGGGGACAGATACGCAGTATTTT.

V and J are TRBV5-5 and TRBJ1-2; D is perhaps TRBD1 (5 bases). CDR1 is SGHKS, CDR2 YYEKEE, per germline (reference sequence). This CDR3 has 14 residues. Trimming stripped 2 bases from V and 3 bases from J, with 11 bases between. CDR3 DNA sequence: TGTGCCAGCAGCTTATCGGGGGGTGACTATGGCTACACCTTC. Protein product: CASSLSGGDYGYTF. Combining the CDR3 with reference TRBV5-5 and TRBJ1-2 gives the whole variable domain DAGVTQSPTHLIKTRGQQVTLRCSPISGHKSVSWYQQVLGQGPQFIFQYYEKEERGRGNFPDRFSARQFPNYSSELNVNALLLGDSALYLCASSLSGGDYGYTFGSGTRLTVV.

The chain combines TRBV2 with TRBJ2-7, with D tentatively TRBD2 (6 bases). Germline V gives CDR1 SNHLY, CDR2 FYNNEI. The CDR3 contains 13 residues. Deletions cut 6 bases from V and 6 bases from J, with 15 bases between. The DNA of the CDR3 is TGTGCCAGCAGCCTGCGACTAGTTGTCGAGCAGTACTTC. It translates to CASSLRLVVEQYF.

The V call is TRBV7-9, the J call TRBJ1-2; no clear D. The V and J ends lost 1 base and 3 bases respectively, with 9 bases between them. The V gene's germline CDR1 is SEHNR and CDR2 FQNEAQ (reference sequence). There are 14 residues in the CDR3. For the CDR3, the DNA is TGTGCCAGCAGCTTAGAGGCAGGATACTATGGCTACACCTTC. Its translation is CASSLEAGYYGYTF.

This clone has just one count. The chain combines TRBV4-3 with TRBJ1-4; no clear D. In germline, CDR1 is LGHNA, CDR2 YSLEER. The germline V and J ends were trimmed by 3 bases and 8 bases, with 10 bases remaining between them. This CDR3 spans 13 amino acids. The CDR3 DNA reads TGCGCCAGCAGCCAGGTACTCTGGGAAAAACTGTTTTTT. This codes for CASSQVLWEKLFF.

The chain carries TRBV7-8 and TRBJ2-3; tentative D call: TRBD2 (5 bases). The germline V and J ends were trimmed by 0 bases and 4 bases, with 11 bases remaining between them. CDR1 and CDR2 (germline): SGHVS, FQNEAQ. This CDR3 is built from 15 residues. The CDR3 DNA sequence: TGTGCCAGCAGCTTAGCGAGGACGAGGGCAGATACGCAGTATTTT. Translated: CASSLARTRADTQYF.

V is TRBV2 and J is TRBJ1-2, with 8 positions matching TRBD1. The V segment lost 3 bases and the J segment 6 bases; nucleotides outside the gene matches: 6. This CDR3 spans 14 amino acids. The germline gives CDR1 SNHLY, CDR2 FYNNEI. This CDR3 is CASSEQGASDGYTF. The DNA for the CDR3 is TGTGCCAGCAGTGAGCAGGGGGCTTCGGATGGCTACACCTTC.